Presented here are 10 T cell receptor beta chains from one specimen sequenced in a study of technical replicates of blood from a handful of donors. Using immunoSEQ multiplex PCR, the repertoire was profiled, and TCRdb retains in-frame clones only, with some absent. The table lists 50,000 to 70,000 clones, 93% of them singletons. Source material: PBMCs. These receptors all come from a human donor in good health. Some clones in this sample may be carry-over from other donors' samples.

The rearrangement links TRBV6-6 to TRBJ2-7; 7 nucleotides align to TRBD1. After removal of 2 bases from V and 4 bases from J, the junction contained 8 bases not matched to a gene. The CDR3 runs 15 residues. CDR1 is MNHNY and CDR2 is SVGAGI in the germline V gene (reference sequence). CDR3 nucleotide sequence: TGTGCCAGCAGTTACACCCTGGGACAGTCGTACGAGCAGTACTTC. Its protein is CASSYTLGQSYEQYF.

The chain joins TRBV10-3 to TRBJ1-3; possible D gene TRBD1, 5 bases. This CDR3 comprises 15 residues. Trimming pared 10 bases from V and 2 bases from J, leaving 18 bases between. CDR1 is ENHRY and CDR2 is SYGVKD in the germline V gene. This chain's CDR3 is CATRSTDRTGNTIYF. The CDR3 DNA sequence: TGTGCCACCCGATCCACCGACAGAACTGGAAACACCATATATTTT.

This clone was seen only once. CDR3 sequence (DNA): TGCGCCAGCAGCTTCCAGTTCCAAGAGACCCAGTACTTC. Translated, it gives CASSFQFQETQYF. This chain links TRBV5-1 with TRBJ2-5, with D unresolved. CDR3 length: 13 amino acids. Germline CDR1 and CDR2: SGHRS and YFSETQ. The ends were cut back, 2 bases at V and 1 base at J, with 6 bases in the middle.

The chain recombines TRBV12-5 with TRBJ2-5; 9 nucleotides line up with TRBD2. Germline V gene lookup returns CDR1 LGHNT and CDR2 FRNRAP. The CDR3 length is 15 residues. V was pared by 3 bases and J by 5 bases, with 7 bases of the junction left unmatched. The CDR3, as DNA: TGTGCTAGTGGTTTAACTAGCGGGCTAAGGGAGACCCAGTACTTC. This sequence encodes CASGLTSGLRETQYF. Variable domain in full (rest from reference TRBV12-5 and TRBJ2-5): DARVTQTPRHKVTEMGQEVTMRCQPILGHNTVFWYRQTMMQGLELLAYFRNRAPLDDSGMPKDRFSAEMPDATLATLKIQPSEPRDSAVYFCASGLTSGLRETQYFGPGTRLLVL.

This chain connects TRBV5-6 to TRBJ1-1, with a tentative D call TRBD1 (5 bases). This CDR3 spans 14 amino acids. Germline CDR1 reads SGHDT; CDR2 reads YYEEEE. V was trimmed by 4 bases and J by 3 bases, leaving 13 bases between them. As DNA, the CDR3 is TGTGCCAGCAGCGGGGATCAGGGTTACACTGAAGCTTTCTTT. Protein product: CASSGDQGYTEAFF.

This clone has only a few counts. This rearrangement joins TRBV7-7 to TRBJ2-7, with D perhaps TRBD2 (6 bases). The CDR3 sequence is 20 residues long. The germline CDR1 and CDR2 sequences are SSHAT and FNYEAQ (reference sequence). V lost 3 bases and J lost 0, with 27 bases in between. CDR3 loop: CASSFYNGLGLAYNSYEQYF. CDR3 DNA: TGTGCCAGCAGCTTTTATAACGGTCTGGGGCTAGCGTACAACTCCTACGAGCAGTACTTC.

The chain couples TRBV4-2 to TRBJ1-4, with 7 bases aligning to TRBD1. The CDR3 spans 16 residues. V lost 0 bases and J lost 8; bases outside the gene matches: 9. The germline gives CDR1 LGHNA, CDR2 YNFKEQ. In DNA, the CDR3 is TGTGCCAGCAGCCAAGATCCGACAGGGTGGAGGGAAAAACTGTTTTTT. Translation gives CASSQDPTGWREKLFF.

This chain connects TRBV30 to TRBJ1-1; no firm D call. V was cut by 2 bases and J by 0 bases, with 13 bases left in between. The CDR3 covers 15 residues. The germline gives CDR1 GTSNPN, CDR2 SVGIG (reference sequence). The CDR3 nucleotides are TGTGCCTGGAGTACAAACCGTCCCATGAACACTGAAGCTTTCTTT. Its translation is CAWSTNRPMNTEAFF.

The chain combines TRBV27 with TRBJ1-1; TRBD1 agrees at 8 bases. This CDR3 is built from 15 residues. The germline V gene encodes CDR1 MNHEY and CDR2 SMNVEV (reference sequence). The J segment lost 8 bases and the V segment lost 6 bases, leaving 14 bases of the junction unmatched. Here the CDR3 DNA reads TGTGCCAGCAGCTATCGCCCAGGGGGCGACGTAGAAGCTTTCTTT. This translates into CASSYRPGGDVEAFF.

This chain connects TRBV11-1 to TRBJ2-6, with no clear D. V gave up 5 bases and J gave up 3 bases, with 17 bases separating them. The CDR3 loop spans 17 amino acids. Germline V lookup: CDR1 SGHAT, CDR2 FQDESV (reference sequence). Here the CDR3 DNA reads TGTGCCAGCAGCCGACTCGTCCTACCCAGTGGGGCCAACGTCCTGACTTTC. Protein: CASSRLVLPSGANVLTF.